This T cell receptor (beta chain) was sequenced in a study of cytomegalovirus exposure and HLA in healthy donors. Background on the study: In an earlier analysis, 95 million to 140 million unique TCR beta sequences were found from 150 million to 200 million T cells. Points from the study as a whole: Confirmation was obtained in vitro that a few CMV-associated chains are specific for CMV antigens.

V lost 9 bases and J lost 7; bases outside the gene matches: 15. This CDR3 is built from 15 residues. CDR1 and CDR2 from the germline V gene are LNHDA and SQIVND (reference sequence). The study ran its PCR with 60 Vbeta and 13 Jbeta primers. Profiled with immunoSEQ multiplex PCR; TCRdb holds only in-frame clones, not every one. The table includes roughly 180,000 clones, roughly 10% detected once. In this sample, this clone turned up a few times. Its antigen remains unknown. The material sequenced was PBMCs. The TCR sequence derives from a young woman in good health and CMV-seropositive. The genes are TRBV19 and TRBJ2-1, with 7 bases aligning to TRBD2. CDR3 bases: TGTGCCAGCTCCGGGAGGTCCAATCTTGGGAATGAGCAGTTCTTC. Residues: CASSGRSNLGNEQFF.